This T cell receptor beta chain is from a study of beta chain features in type 1 diabetes. Findings of the study overall: Across all four CD4+ subsets, people with type 1 diabetes showed modestly shorter TCRB CDR3s.

The trim removed 8 bases at V and 6 bases at J, leaving 14 bases unmatched. The CDR3 is 16 residues long. CDR1 and CDR2 from the germline V gene are SQVTM and ANQGSEA. All of the isolated RNA was reverse transcribed, so expressed TCRB transcripts were sequenced. Samples of naive, central memory and regulatory T cells yielded a mean of about 3.5 million reads. The method was immunoSEQ multiplex PCR; TCRdb's version includes in-frame clones alone and lacks a portion of them. The sample shows some 52,000 clones, roughly 40% of them seen only once. This clone turned up a few times. As yet, its antigen is unknown.

The sequence was obtained from a man aged 30 to 45 with type 1 diabetes. V gene TRBV29-1 combines with J gene TRBJ2-2; the match to TRBD2 covers 11 bases. Material for sequencing was Tregs from blood. As DNA, the CDR3 is TGCAGCCCCCCCGGACTAGCGGGTCCCCTGGCCGGGGAGCTGTTTTTT. Translation: CSPPGLAGPLAGELFF.